The entry below gives a single T cell receptor (beta chain) sequence along with its context. No antigen is known for it. The sample is drawn from a study of cytomegalovirus exposure and HLA in healthy donors. General study findings and limits: Several of the most significant clusters were apparently associated with common viral pathogens in a later analysis. Being productive about 87% or about 30% of the time was typical of most TCR beta V segments in an earlier analysis.

Primers: 60 Vbeta forward and 13 Jbeta reverse. Assay used: immunoSEQ multiplex PCR; TCRdb lists only in-frame clones, some missing. Of fewer than 350,000 clones detected, roughly 90% appear once; the ten largest clones hold 2% to 3%. V lost 0 bases, J lost 1 base, and 9 bases lay in between. Germline V gene data show CDR1 as SGDLS and CDR2 as YYNGEE. The CDR3 runs 15 residues. This receptor was taken from a woman aged 18-35 years in good health and CMV-seronegative. The source material was PBMCs. The chain couples TRBV9 to TRBJ2-3, with no clear D. The CDR3 bases are TGTGCCAGCAGCGTAGTTTTAGGAGGCACAGATACGCAGTATTTT. This gives the protein CASSVVLGGTDTQYF. Supplemented by reference TRBV9 and TRBJ2-3, the full variable domain reads DSGVTQTPKHLITATGQRVTLRCSPRSGDLSVYWYQQSLDQGLQFLIQYYNGEERAKGNILERFSAQQFPDLHSELNLSSLELGDSALYFCASSVVLGGTDTQYFGPGTRLTVL.